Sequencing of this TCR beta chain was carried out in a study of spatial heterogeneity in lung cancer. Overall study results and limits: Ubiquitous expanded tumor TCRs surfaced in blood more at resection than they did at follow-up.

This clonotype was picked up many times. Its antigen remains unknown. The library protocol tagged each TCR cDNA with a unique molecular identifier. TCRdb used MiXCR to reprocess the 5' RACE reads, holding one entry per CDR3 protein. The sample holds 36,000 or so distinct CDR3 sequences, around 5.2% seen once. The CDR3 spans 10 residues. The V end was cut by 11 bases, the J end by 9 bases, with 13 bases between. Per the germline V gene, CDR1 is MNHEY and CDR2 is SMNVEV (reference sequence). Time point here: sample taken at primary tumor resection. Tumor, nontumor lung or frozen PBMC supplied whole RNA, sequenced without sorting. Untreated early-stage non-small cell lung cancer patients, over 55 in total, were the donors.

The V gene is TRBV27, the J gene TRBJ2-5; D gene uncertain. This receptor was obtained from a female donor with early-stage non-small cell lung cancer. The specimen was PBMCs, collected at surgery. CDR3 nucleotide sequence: TGTGCCGACCCCCCACGAGCCCAGTACTTC. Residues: CADPPRAQYF.